This T cell receptor (beta chain) was sequenced during a study of regulatory T cells in long-lasting Graves disease. Time point indicated: newly diagnosed GD, antithyroid drugs for less than 3 months. Following extraction of RNA from PBMCs, that RNA was used to make the TCR library. Broader study findings: Researchers reported studying only peripheral blood, not thyroid tissue.

Germline V gene sequence: CDR1 LGHNA, CDR2 YNFKEQ. V lost 0 bases, J lost 4 bases, and 9 bases stayed unmatched. CDR3 length: 18 amino acids. Assembly of TCR beta libraries relied on iRepertoire HTBI primers together with Arm-PCR of CDR3 regions. In the authors' workflow: The identification of approximately 62 TRBV and around 15 TRBJ segments was made across samples. TCRdb called the multiplex PCR reads again in MiXCR, with one record for every CDR3 protein. The V and J calls and clone size come from TCRdb's table, not from the authors' own analysis. Among 400,000 to 500,000 distinct CDR3 sequences listed, about a sixth were seen once. This clonotype was counted between two and nine times. Its antigen remains unknown. A further study also used this sample, focusing on T cells in Graves' hyperthyroidism and ophthalmopathy. This second report adds: Patients were aged 18 to 65, had disease duration under 2 months, and had newly diagnosed hyperthyroidism. Diagnoses used clinical symptoms, serum thyroxine and TRAb, thyroid ultrasound and orbital computed tomography.

The rearrangement uses TRBV4-2 and TRBJ2-1; 10 bases agree with TRBD2. The TCR was taken from a woman between 18 and 29 years old with Graves disease. The sample consisted of peripheral blood mononuclear cells (PBMCs), taken at new diagnosis, from a patient treated with antithyroid drugs. The CDR3 region has the DNA TGTGCCAGCAGCCAAGACGCTTTCAGCGGGAGGGGGTACAATGAGCAGTTCTTC. It translates to CASSQDAFSGRGYNEQFF.